Below, one T cell receptor (beta chain) is given with its context. Its antigen is not yet known. No quality values exist for individual bases; no much larger clone is one base distant. The sample is drawn from a study of blood T cell repertoires in COVID-19 (dated by TCRdb to about 2020). For context, the study as a whole: Samples from collaborators originated in the United States, Italy and Spain and spanned both the acute and convalescent phases of COVID-19. The prospective study material was composed of cDNA or gDNA derived from T cells, B-cell-depleted T cells, or PBMCs. The samples were drawn from two sources: the first 160 participants of the ongoing ImmuneRACE study, and about 1,300 subjects contributed by 6 global collaborators. The dataset comprised deeply sampled blood TCRbeta repertoires from subjects exposed to, actively infected with, or recovered from COVID-19. A de-identified subject ID, COVID-19 status, age in years and sex were almost always included in the sample metadata. A freely available public database, intended as a resource for researchers studying the immune response to SARS-CoV-2, is where the repertoires were released. Where available, HLA class I and class II types were obtained from metadata supplied by the sample provider rather than from assay-based typing.

The collaborating institutions used their own protocols to collect whole blood in K2EDTA tubes. For TCRbeta analysis, collaborator samples were shipped as frozen whole blood, as isolated PBMCs, or as DNA extracted from either sample type. Overall study results and their limits: The amount of clinical and demographic metadata varied by source and participant and was provided uncurated.

TCRbeta CDR3 regions were amplified from genomic DNA by means of the immunoSEQ Assay, a bias-controlled multiplex PCR. In the original analysis: The number of nucleated cells in each sample was estimated by amplification of reference gene primers within the assay. To quantify the absolute abundance of each unique TCRbeta CDR3 rearrangement, sequence reads were collapsed and filtered. Productive Simpson clonality was computed per sample as the square root of Simpson's diversity index over productive rearrangements. The table was pulled from immuneACCESS by TCRdb, which kept in-frame rearrangements only. Such tables lose some clones; where checked, under half of the loss comes from unresolved V genes, and the rest has no known cause. That table is the source of V, J and clone size, and D and trimming were worked out from the DNA. Recorded for this sample are more than 120,000 clones; approximately 85% of them occurred a single time. The top ten hold 2.6% of the sample.

The clonotype comes from a human donor with acute or convalescent COVID-19. The donor label of this sample is uncertain. Sequencing was carried out using peripheral blood.

The base sequence is TGTGCCAGCAGCCCGGGACTAGCGGGAGCTATTTTCTCGGGTACGCAGTATTTT. This is translated as CASSPGLAGAIFSGTQYF. The chain was built from TRBV7-3 and TRBJ2-3; 14 nucleotides in the junction match TRBD2. Germline trimming amounts to 5 bases on V and 8 bases on J, with 15 as the count of junction bases outside the gene matches. Inclusive of the bounding cysteine and phenylalanine, the CDR3 is 18 residues long. The only DNA kept is the CDR3, 54 bases in frame from the first base. Sequences SGHTA (CDR1) and FQGTGA (CDR2) are obtained from the germline V gene.